This T cell receptor beta chain was obtained from a study of T cells expressing NK-cell markers. Study summary: The eight sequenced donors comprised seven who were HCMV-seropositive and one who was seronegative.

The CDR3 extends over 15 amino acids. Germline V CDR1 and CDR2: SGHKS, YYEKEE (reference sequence). TCRdb re-called the 5' RACE reads; one entry per CDR3 protein, DNA not given. Its clone listing holds some 340,000 distinct CDR3 sequences. Overall study results and limits: The dominant NKG2C+ clonotypes represented about 1.0-7.5% of CD8+ T cells in over 5 donors. Dominance of the CD3+CD56-NKG2C+ fraction by these clonotypes also held in several donors.

As regards this clonotype: Antigen unknown.

The receptor comes from a man aged 18-69 years in good health. The chain joins TRBV5-5 to TRBJ2-7; TCRdb selects TRBD1, and the lack of DNA leaves this call unchecked. Sequencing used blood T cells: a sorted CD56 or NKG2C T cell subset, CD4+ or CD8+ T cells, or bulk PBMC T cells (not recorded which). CDR3: CASSALTGVAYEQYF.